The text below deals with one T cell receptor (beta chain). Its antigen is unknown. The record originates from a study of cytomegalovirus exposure and HLA in healthy donors. Study results and caveats: In a later analysis, across HLA loci, associated TCR counts were highest for DRB1, lowest for HLA-C.

J gave up 3 bases and V 5 bases, and 2 bases lay outside the gene matches. This CDR3 contains 13 residues. Germline-derived CDR1 and CDR2 are MNHEY and SVGAGI. With 60 Vbeta and 13 Jbeta primers, the PCR was carried out. TCRdb's copy holds only in-frame clones and misses some; the assay was immunoSEQ multiplex PCR. The top ten clones hold about 0.25% of a sample with under 250,000 clones, 85% of them seen once. The sequenced material came from PBMCs. This clonotype was sampled from a girl aged 2 to 9 in good health and CMV-seronegative. This sequence joins TRBV6-5 and TRBJ2-5; 8 bases align to TRBD2. CDR3 sequence: CASSQTSEETQYF. Written as DNA, the CDR3 is TGTGCCAGCAGTCAGACTAGCGAAGAGACCCAGTACTTC.